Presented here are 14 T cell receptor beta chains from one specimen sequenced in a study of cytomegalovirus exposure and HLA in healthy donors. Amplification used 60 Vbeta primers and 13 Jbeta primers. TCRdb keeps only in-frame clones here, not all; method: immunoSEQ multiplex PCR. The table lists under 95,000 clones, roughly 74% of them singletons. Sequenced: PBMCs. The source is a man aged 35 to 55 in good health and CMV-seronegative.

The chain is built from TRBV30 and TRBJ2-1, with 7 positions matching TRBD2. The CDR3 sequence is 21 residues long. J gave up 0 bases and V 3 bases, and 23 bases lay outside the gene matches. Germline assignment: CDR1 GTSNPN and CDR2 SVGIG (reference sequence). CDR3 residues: CAWSNPGGLAGIQSSYNEQFF. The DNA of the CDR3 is TGTGCCTGGAGCAATCCCGGAGGATTAGCGGGTATCCAGAGCTCCTACAATGAGCAGTTCTTC. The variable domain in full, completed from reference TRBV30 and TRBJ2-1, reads SQTIHQWPATLVQPVGSPLSLECTVEGTSNPNLYWYRQAAGRGLQLLFYSVGIGQISSEVPQNLSASRPQDRQFILSSKKLLLSDSGFYLCAWSNPGGLAGIQSSYNEQFFGPGTRLTVL.

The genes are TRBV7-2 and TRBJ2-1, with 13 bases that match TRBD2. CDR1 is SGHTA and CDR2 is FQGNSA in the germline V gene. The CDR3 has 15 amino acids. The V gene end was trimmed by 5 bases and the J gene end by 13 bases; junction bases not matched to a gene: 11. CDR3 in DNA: TGTGCCAGCAGCCAAAGGCGACTAGCGGGAGGCGAACAGTTCTTC. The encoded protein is CASSQRRLAGGEQFF. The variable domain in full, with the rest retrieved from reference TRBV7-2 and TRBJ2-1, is GAGVSQSPSNKVTEKGKDVELRCDPISGHTALYWYRQSLGQGLEFLIYFQGNSAPDKSGLPSDRFSAERTGGSVSTLTIQRTQQEDSAVYLCASSQRRLAGGEQFFGPGTRLTVL.

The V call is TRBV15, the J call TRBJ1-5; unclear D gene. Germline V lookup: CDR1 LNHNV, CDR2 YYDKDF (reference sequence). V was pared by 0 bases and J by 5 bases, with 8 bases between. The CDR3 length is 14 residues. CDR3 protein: CATSRDELDQPQHF. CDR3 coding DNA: TGTGCCACCAGCAGAGACGAATTAGATCAGCCCCAGCATTTT.

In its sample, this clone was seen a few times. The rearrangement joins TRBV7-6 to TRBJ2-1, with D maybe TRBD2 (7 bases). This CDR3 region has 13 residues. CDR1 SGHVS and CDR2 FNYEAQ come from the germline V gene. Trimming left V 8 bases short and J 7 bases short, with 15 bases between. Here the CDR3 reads CASQGGARNEQFF. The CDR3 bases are TGTGCCAGCCAAGGGGGGGCGAGGAATGAGCAGTTCTTC.

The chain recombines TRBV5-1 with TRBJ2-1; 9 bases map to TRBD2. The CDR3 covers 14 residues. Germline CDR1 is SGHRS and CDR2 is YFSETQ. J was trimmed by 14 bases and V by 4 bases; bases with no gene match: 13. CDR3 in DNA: TGCGCCAGCAGCAGGGGACTAGCTGAGTCTCACGAGTTCTTC. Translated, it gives CASSRGLAESHEFF.

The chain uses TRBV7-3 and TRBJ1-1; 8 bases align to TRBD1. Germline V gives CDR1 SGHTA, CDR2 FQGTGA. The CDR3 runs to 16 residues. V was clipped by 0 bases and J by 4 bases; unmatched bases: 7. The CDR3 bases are TGTGCCAGCAGCTTAACCGTAAGGGGGACAGGCACTGAAGCTTTCTTT. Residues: CASSLTVRGTGTEAFF.

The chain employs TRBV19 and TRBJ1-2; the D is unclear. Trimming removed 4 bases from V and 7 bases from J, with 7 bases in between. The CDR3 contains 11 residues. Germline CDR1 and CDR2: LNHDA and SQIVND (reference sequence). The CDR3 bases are TGTGCCAGTAGTACAGGTTCTGGCTACACCTTC. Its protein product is CASSTGSGYTF.

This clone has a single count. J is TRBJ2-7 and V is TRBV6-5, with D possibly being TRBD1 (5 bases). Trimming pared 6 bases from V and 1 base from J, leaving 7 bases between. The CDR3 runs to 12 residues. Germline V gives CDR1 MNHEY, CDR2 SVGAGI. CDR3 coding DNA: TGTGCCAGCAGCCAGGGATCCTACGAGCAGTACTTC. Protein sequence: CASSQGSYEQYF.

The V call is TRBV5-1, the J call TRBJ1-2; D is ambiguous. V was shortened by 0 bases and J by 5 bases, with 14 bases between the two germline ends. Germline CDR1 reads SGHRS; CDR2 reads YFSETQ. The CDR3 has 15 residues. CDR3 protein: CASSLAIGDLYGYTF. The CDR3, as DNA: TGCGCCAGCAGCTTGGCCATAGGAGACCTTTATGGCTACACCTTC. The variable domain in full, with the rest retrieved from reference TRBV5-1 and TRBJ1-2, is KAGVTQTPRYLIKTRGQQVTLSCSPISGHRSVSWYQQTPGQGLQFLFEYFSETQRNKGNFPGRFSGRQFSNSRSEMNVSTLELGDSALYLCASSLAIGDLYGYTFGSGTRLTVV.

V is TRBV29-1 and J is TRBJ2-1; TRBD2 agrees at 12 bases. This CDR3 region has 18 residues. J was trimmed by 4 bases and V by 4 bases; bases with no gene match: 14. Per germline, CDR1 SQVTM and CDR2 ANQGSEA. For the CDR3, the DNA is TGCAGCGTTGGGGCTAGAGGACTAGCGGGGCCACATTACAATGAGCAGTTCTTC. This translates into CSVGARGLAGPHYNEQFF.

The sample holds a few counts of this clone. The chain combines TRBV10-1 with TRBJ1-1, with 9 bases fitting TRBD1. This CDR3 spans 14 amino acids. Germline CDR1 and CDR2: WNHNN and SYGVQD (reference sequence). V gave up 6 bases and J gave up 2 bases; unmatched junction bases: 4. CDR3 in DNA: TGCGCCAGCAGAGGGACAGGGCCTAACACTGAAGCTTTCTTT. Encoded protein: CASRGTGPNTEAFF.

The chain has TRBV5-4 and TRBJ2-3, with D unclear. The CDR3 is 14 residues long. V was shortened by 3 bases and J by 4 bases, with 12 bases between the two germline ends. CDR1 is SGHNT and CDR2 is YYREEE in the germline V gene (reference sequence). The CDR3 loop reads CASSYPTTPDTQYF. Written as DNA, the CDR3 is TGTGCCAGCAGCTACCCAACAACCCCAGATACGCAGTATTTT.

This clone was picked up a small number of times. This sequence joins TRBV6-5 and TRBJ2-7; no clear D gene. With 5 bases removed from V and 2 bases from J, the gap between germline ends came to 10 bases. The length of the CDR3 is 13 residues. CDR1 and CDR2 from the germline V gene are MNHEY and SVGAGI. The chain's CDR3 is CASSAFRAYEQYF. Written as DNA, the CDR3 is TGTGCCAGCAGTGCGTTCCGGGCCTACGAGCAGTACTTC.

CDR3 residues: CASSQGGQGRNQPQHF. Written as DNA, the CDR3 is TGCGCCAGCAGCCAAGGGGGACAGGGTCGCAATCAGCCCCAGCATTTT. The chain couples TRBV4-1 to TRBJ1-5, with 9 bases that match TRBD1. The CDR3 covers 16 residues. From germline, CDR1 is MGHRA and CDR2 YSYEKL. Germline trimming cut 1 base from V and 2 bases from J; bases unmatched to any gene: 3.